This T cell receptor (beta chain) comes out of a study of CD4 T cells in relation to SARS-CoV-2 and coronaviruses. Study at large: Crossreactive spike epitopes shared across donors were mapped to their HLA restriction.

Sequencing used immunoSEQ multiplex PCR; TCRdb keeps in-frame clones, though not all of them. The sample carries about 65,000 clones, about 87% recorded once. Concerning this clone: Its antigen is as yet unknown.

Study-wide results and limits: No donor gave both pre-pandemic and post-infection samples.

Before the COVID-19 pandemic, during about 2010-2018, CD4+ T cells were taken from unexposed donors. This TCR was recovered from a human donor in good health. Sequencing used memory CD4+ T cells from PBMCs.

CDR3 nucleotides: TGTGCCATCAGTAAGGGATCAGATCAGCCCCAGCATTTT. Its translation is CAISKGSDQPQHF. The chain links TRBV10-3 to TRBJ1-5, with D uncertain. From germline, CDR1 is ENHRY and CDR2 SYGVKD. This CDR3 has 13 amino acids. V dropped 5 bases and J dropped 5 bases, with 10 bases sitting between them.